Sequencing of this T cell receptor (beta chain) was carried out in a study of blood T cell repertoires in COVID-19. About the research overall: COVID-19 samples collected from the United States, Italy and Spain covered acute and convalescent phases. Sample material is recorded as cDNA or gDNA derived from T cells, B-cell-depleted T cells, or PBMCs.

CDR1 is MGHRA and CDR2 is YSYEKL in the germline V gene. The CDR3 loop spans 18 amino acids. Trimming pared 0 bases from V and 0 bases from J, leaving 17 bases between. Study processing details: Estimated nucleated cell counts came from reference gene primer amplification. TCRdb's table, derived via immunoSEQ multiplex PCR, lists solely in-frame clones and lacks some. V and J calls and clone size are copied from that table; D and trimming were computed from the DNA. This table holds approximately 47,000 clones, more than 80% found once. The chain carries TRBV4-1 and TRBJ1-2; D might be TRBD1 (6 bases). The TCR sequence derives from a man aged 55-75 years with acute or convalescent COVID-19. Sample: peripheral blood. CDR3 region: CASSQDVIRGTTNYGYTF. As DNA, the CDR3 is TGCGCCAGCAGCCAAGATGTGATCAGGGGTACTACTAACTATGGCTACACCTTC.